The clone carrying this TCR beta chain was counted only a few times. This sample was included in a study of blood T cell repertoires in COVID-19. Germline CDR1 and CDR2: SEHNR and FQNEAQ (reference sequence). CDR3 length: 11 residues. Trimming removed 1 base from V and 7 bases from J, with 5 bases in between. Sequencing used immunoSEQ multiplex PCR; TCRdb keeps in-frame clones, though not all of them. The sample lists a few hundred thousand clones; roughly four fifths were seen once. The sequenced sample was peripheral blood. The sequence came from a young woman with acute or convalescent COVID-19. The V and J genes are TRBV7-9 and TRBJ2-7; D remains ambiguous. CDR3 sequence (DNA): TGTGCCAGCAGCTTAGTCGGGGAGCAGTACTTC. Translating it yields CASSLVGEQYF. The whole variable domain, filled in from reference TRBV7-9 and TRBJ2-7, reads DTGVSQNPRHKITKRGQNVTFRCDPISEHNRLYWYRQTLGQGPEFLTYFQNEAQLEKSRLLSDRFSAERPKGSFSTLEIQRTEQGDSAMYLCASSLVGEQYFGPGTRLTVT.